This T cell receptor (beta chain) was identified in a study of blood T cell repertoires in COVID-19. Across the study: Donors in the United States, Italy and Spain gave samples during acute or convalescent COVID-19. T cells, B-cell-depleted T cells, or PBMCs provided the cDNA or gDNA that served as material.

Per the original methods: Amplifying reference gene primers gave estimates of nucleated cell counts. The repertoire was sequenced with immunoSEQ multiplex PCR; TCRdb's copy has only in-frame clones and lacks some. The DNA was the basis for D and trimming; V, J and clone size are from that table. The data contain approximately 210,000 clones, around 85% of them singletons. Per the germline V gene, CDR1 is LNHDA and CDR2 is SQIVND (reference sequence). The CDR3 sequence is 14 residues long. J was trimmed by 7 bases and V by 10 bases; bases with no gene match: 7. The sample taken for sequencing was peripheral blood. This sequence joins TRBV19 and TRBJ1-4, with TRBD1 matching 12 bases. The receptor comes from a woman aged 70-85 years with acute or convalescent COVID-19. The CDR3 here is CATGDRGRTEKLFF. The CDR3 nucleotides are TGTGCCACTGGGGACAGGGGGCGCACTGAAAAACTGTTTTTT. Supplemented by reference TRBV19 and TRBJ1-4, the full variable domain reads DGGITQSPKYLFRKEGQNVTLSCEQNLNHDAMYWYRQDPGQGLRLIYYSQIVNDFQKGDIAEGYSVSREKKESFPLTVTSAQKNPTAFYLCATGDRGRTEKLFFGSGTQLSVL.